This T cell receptor (beta chain) originates from a study of shared clonotypes between healthy human individuals. Looked up from germline, CDR1 is MDHEN and CDR2 is SYDVKM. The CDR3 length is 15 residues. Trimming pared 6 bases from V and 4 bases from J, leaving 13 bases between. The assay ran at deep level. Several immunoSEQ plates held equal portions of the genomic DNA taken from each subset. Some clones are missing from TCRdb's copy, which holds only in-frame ones; the method was immunoSEQ multiplex PCR. The sample contains 450,000 to 500,000 clones, over 70% of which appear only once. The gene calls are TRBV28 and TRBJ2-6; no clear D. The receptor's source is a woman in her thirties or forties in good health. Some clones in this sample may be carry-over from other donors' samples. Sequenced material: PBMCs. CDR3 in amino acids: CASSPNGLGANVLTF. The DNA for the CDR3 is TGTGCCAGCAGCCCAAATGGGTTAGGGGCCAACGTCCTGACTTTC.